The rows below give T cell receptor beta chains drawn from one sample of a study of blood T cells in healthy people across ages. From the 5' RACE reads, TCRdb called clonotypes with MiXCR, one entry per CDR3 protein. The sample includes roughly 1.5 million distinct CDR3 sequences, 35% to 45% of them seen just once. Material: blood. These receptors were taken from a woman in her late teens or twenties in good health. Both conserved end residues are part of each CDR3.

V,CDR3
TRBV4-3,CASSQAYLLGGSGFEQYF
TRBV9,CASSPGMSGINEKLFF
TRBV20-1,CSASPSGRRGGTDTQYF
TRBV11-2,CASSRTRGGLDNEQFF
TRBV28,CASSLLRTTDEQYF
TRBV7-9,CASSVGRGPTDTQYF
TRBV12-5,CASGLTVTGRTDTQYF
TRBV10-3,CAISGFGQGDYGYTF
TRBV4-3,CASSQAGDRASNEQFF
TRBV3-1,CASSQGRIYEQYF
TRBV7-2,CASSLTRESYNEQFF
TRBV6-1,CASSEAAGPDTQYF
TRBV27,CASSLGSELGSGYNEQFF
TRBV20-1,CSARELNDPLPSFNQPQHF
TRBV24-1,CATSTGTGRINEQYF
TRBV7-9,CASSFRSGQPNYGYTF
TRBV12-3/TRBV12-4,CASREQGPSYNEQFF
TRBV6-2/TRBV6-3,CASSYPPSGGSGANVLTF
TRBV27,CASSYGFSGANVLTF
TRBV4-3,CASSQPGSYNEQFF
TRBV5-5,CASSLGVYRLSTEAFF
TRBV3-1,CASSLGHNSYEQYF
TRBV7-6,CASSSLTGRTQYF
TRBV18,CASSPGLRTYGYTF
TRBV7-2,CASSQSGATNEKLFF
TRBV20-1,CRLGTSGRYEQYF
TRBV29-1,CSVEGHYSWGQYF
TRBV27,CASRDRDDQPQHF
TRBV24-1,CATSNLSGRLYEQFF
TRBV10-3,CAISETGGREQYF
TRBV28,CASSLAGGLSEQYF
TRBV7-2,CASSLFTGGETQYF
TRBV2,CASNRLGEQYF
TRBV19,CASSITTSGEETQYF
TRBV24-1,CATSDGGASTDTQYF
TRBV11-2,CASSQGTGNYNEQYF
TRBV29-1,CSAGFTEAFF